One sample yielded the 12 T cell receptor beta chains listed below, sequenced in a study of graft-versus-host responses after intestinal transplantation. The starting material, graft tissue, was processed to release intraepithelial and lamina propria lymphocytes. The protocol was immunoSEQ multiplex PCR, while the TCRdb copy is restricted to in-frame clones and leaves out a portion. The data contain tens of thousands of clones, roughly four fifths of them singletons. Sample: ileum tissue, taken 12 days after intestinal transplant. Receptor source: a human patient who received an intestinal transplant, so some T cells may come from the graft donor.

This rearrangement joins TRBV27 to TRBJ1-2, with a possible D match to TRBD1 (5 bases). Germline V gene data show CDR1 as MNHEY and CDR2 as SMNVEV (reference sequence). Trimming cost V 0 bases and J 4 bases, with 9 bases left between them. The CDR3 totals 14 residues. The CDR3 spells CASSLSSTAYGYTF. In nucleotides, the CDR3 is TGTGCCAGCAGTTTATCGTCGACAGCCTATGGCTACACCTTC.

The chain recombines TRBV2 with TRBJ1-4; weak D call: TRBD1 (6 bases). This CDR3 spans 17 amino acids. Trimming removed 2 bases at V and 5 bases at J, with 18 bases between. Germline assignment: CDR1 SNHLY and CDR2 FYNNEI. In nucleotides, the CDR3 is TGTGCCAGCAGTGAATCTTCCTACAGGGTGGCCAATGAAAAACTGTTTTTT. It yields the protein CASSESSYRVANEKLFF. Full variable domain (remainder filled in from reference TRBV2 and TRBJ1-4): EPEVTQTPSHQVTQMGQEVILRCVPISNHLYFYWYRQILGQKVEFLVSFYNNEISEKSEIFDDQFSVERPDGSNFTLKIRSTKLEDSAMYFCASSESSYRVANEKLFFGSGTQLSVL.

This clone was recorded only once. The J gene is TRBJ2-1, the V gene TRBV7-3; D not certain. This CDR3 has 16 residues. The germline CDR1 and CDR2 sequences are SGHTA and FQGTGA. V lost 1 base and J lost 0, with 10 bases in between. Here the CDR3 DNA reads TGTGCCAGCAGCTTAAATAGGCGGAGCTCCTACAATGAGCAGTTCTTC. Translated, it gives CASSLNRRSSYNEQFF.

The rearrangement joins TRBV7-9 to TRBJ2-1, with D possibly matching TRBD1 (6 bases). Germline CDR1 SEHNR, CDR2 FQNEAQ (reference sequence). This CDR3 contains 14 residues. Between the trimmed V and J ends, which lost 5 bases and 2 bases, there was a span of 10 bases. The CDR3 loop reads CASSPRTAYNEQFF. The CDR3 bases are TGTGCCAGCAGCCCCCGGACAGCCTACAATGAGCAGTTCTTC.

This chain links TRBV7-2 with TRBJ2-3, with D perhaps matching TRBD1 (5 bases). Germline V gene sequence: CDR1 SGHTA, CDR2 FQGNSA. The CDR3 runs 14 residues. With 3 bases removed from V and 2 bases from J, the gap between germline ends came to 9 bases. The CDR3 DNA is TGTGCCAGCAGCTTCCACAGGAACACAGATACGCAGTATTTT. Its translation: CASSFHRNTDTQYF.

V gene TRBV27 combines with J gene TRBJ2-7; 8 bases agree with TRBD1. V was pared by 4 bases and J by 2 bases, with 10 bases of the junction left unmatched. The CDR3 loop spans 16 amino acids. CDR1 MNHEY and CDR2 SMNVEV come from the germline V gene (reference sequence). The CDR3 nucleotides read TGTGCCAGCAGTTACCTTCCGGGACAGGAGCCCTACGAGCAGTACTTC. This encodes CASSYLPGQEPYEQYF.

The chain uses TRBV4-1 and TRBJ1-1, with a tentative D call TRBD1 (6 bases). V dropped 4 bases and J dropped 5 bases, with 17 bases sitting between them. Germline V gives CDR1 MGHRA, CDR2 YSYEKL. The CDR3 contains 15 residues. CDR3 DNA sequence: TGCGCCAGCAGCCGGGGGGGCTCAGGGGAGACTGAAGCTTTCTTT. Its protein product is CASSRGGSGETEAFF.

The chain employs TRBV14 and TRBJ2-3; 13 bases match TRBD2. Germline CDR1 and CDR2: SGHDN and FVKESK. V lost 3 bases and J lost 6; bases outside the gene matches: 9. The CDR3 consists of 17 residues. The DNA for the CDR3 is TGTGCCAGCAGCCAGCCGGGACTAGCGGGGCCCGGGGATACGCAGTATTTT. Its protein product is CASSQPGLAGPGDTQYF.

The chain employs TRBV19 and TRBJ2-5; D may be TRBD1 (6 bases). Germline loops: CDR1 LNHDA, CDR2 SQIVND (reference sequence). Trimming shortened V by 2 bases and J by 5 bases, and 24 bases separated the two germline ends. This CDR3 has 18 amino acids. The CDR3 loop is CASSIRGSRSRVEETQYF. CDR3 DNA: TGTGCCAGTAGTATAAGGGGGTCCAGGAGCCGGGTCGAGGAGACCCAGTACTTC.

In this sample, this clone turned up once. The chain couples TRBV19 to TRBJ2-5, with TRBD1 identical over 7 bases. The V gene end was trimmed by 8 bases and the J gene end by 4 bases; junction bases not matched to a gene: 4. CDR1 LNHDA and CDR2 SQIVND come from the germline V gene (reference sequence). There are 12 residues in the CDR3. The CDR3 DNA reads TGTGCCAGTCCAGACAGGGTAGAGACCCAGTACTTC. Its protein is CASPDRVETQYF.

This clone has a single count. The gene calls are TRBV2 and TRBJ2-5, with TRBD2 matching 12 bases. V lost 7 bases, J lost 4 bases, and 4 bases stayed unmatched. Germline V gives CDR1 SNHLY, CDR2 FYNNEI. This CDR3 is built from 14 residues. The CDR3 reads CASTSGLAGETQYF. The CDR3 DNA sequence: TGTGCCAGCACTTCGGGACTAGCGGGAGAGACCCAGTACTTC.

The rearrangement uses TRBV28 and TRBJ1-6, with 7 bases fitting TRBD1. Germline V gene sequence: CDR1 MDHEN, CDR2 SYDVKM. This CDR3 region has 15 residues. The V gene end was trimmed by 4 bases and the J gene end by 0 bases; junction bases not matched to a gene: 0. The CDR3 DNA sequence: TGTGCCAGCAGTTGGGACAGCTCCTATAATTCACCCCTCCACTTT. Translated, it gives CASSWDSSYNSPLHF.